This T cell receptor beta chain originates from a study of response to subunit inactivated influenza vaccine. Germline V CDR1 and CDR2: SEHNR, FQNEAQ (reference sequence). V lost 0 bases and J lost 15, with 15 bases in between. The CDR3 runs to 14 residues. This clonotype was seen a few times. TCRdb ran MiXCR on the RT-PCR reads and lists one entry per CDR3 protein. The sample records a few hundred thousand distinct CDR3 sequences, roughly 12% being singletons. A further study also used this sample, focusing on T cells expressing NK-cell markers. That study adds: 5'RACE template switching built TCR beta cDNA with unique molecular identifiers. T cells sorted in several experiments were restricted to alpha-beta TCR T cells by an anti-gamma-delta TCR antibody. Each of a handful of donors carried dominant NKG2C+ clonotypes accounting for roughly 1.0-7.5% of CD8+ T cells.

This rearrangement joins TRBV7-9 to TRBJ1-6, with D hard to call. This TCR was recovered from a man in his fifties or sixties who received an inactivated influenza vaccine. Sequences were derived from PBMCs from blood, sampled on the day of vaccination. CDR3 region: CASSLALAGVNLHF. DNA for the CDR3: TGTGCCAGCAGCTTAGCGTTGGCAGGCGTTAACCTCCACTTT.